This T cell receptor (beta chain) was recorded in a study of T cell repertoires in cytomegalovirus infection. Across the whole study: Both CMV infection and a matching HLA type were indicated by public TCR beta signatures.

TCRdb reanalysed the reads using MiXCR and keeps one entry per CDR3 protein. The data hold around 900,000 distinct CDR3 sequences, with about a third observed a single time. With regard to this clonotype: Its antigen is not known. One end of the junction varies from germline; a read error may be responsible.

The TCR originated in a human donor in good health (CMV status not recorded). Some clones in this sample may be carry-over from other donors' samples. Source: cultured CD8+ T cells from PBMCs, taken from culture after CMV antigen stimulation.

CDR3: CASSPGGANSALHF. CDR3 bases: TGTGCCAGCAGCCCCGGAGGGGCAAATTCAGCCCTCCACTTT. The chain carries TRBV7-9 and TRBJ1-6; TRBD1 is a possible D gene (5 bases). The V gene's germline CDR1 is SEHNR and CDR2 FQNEAQ (reference sequence). This CDR3 contains 14 residues.